This T cell receptor beta chain stems from a study of T cells in Graves' hyperthyroidism and ophthalmopathy. The study's findings and limits: Among thyroid clonotypes expanded above 0.001, most also appeared in blood. The model's output predicted ophthalmopathy at a median of around 6.9 months prior to onset.

Diagnosing involved the use of clinical symptoms, serum thyroxine and TRAb, thyroid ultrasound and orbital computed tomography. RNA transcripts were the template for amplifying TCR beta CDR3 regions. During a first-round RT-PCR of the TCR CDR3, the HTBI primer set was used. In TCRdb, the multiplex PCR reads were re-called with MiXCR into one record per CDR3 protein. Counted here are tens of thousands of distinct CDR3 sequences, 49% occurring once; the ten biggest clones make up approximately 6.2%. The CDR3 sequence is 15 residues long. CDR1 is SGHVS, CDR2 FNYEAQ, per germline. Trimming pared 5 bases from V and 5 bases from J, leaving 18 bases between. A note on this clonotype: Its antigen is unknown.

This chain links TRBV7-6 with TRBJ2-5; perhaps TRBD2 as D (7 bases). The TCR originated in a woman in her 50s with Graves' hyperthyroidism that later progressed to Graves' ophthalmopathy. Sequencing was carried out using blood. The CDR3 is CASSQGYGGQETQYF. CDR3 nucleotides: TGTGCCAGCAGCCAGGGGTACGGGGGGCAGGAGACCCAGTACTTC.